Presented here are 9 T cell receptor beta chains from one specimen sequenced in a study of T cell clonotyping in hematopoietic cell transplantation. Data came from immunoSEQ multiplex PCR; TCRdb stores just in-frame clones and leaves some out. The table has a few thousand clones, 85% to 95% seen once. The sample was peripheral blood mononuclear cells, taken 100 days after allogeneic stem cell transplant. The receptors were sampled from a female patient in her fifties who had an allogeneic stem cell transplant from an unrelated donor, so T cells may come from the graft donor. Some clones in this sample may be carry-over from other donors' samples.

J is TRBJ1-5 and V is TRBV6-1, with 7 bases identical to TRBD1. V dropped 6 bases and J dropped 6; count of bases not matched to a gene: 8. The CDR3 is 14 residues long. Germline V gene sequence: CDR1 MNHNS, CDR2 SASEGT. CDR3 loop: CASSATGLTQPQHF. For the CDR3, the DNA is TGTGCCAGCAGCGCGACAGGGCTGACTCAGCCCCAGCATTTT.

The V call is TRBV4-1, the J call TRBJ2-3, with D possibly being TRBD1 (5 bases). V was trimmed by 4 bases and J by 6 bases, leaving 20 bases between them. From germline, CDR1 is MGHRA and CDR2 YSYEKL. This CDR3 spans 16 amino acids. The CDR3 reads CASSLGQRPSRDTQYF. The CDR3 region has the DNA TGCGCCAGCAGCCTCGGACAAAGACCCTCGCGGGATACGCAGTATTTT.

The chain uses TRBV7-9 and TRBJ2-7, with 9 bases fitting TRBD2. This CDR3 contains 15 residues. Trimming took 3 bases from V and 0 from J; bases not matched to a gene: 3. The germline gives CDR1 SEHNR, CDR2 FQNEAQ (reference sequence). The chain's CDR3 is CASSFGGGASYEQYF. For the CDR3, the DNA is TGTGCCAGCAGCTTCGGCGGGGGGGCCTCCTACGAGCAGTACTTC.

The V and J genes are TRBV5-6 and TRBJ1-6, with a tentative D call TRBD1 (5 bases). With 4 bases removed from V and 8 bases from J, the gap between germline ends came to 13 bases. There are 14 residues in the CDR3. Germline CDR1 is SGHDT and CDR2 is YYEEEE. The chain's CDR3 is CASSEGLSYSPLHF. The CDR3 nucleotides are TGTGCCAGCAGCGAGGGACTATCCTATTCACCCCTCCACTTT.

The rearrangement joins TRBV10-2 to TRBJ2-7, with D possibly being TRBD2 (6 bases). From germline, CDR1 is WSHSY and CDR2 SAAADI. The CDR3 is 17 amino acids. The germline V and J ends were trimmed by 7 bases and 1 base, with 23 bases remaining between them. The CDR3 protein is CASTDLGGGWSSYEQYF. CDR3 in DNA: TGCGCCAGCACCGATTTAGGTGGGGGGTGGTCTTCCTACGAGCAGTACTTC.

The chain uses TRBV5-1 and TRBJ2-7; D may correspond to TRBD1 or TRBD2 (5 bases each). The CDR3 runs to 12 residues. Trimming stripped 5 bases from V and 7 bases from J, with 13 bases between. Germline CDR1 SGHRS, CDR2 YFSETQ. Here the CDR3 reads CASSRGTGEQYF. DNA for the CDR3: TGCGCCAGCAGTCGAGGGACCGGTGAGCAGTACTTC.

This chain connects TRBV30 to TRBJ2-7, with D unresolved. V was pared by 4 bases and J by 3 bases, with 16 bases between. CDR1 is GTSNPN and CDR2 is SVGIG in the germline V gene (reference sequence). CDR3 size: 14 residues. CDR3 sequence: CAWTPIEDDYEQYF. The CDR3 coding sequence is TGTGCCTGGACCCCAATCGAGGACGACTACGAGCAGTACTTC.

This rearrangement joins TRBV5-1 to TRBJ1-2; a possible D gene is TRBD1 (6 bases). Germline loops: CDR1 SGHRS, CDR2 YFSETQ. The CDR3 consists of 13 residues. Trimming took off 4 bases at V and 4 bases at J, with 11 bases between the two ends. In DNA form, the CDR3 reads TGCGCCAGCAGCCTTACAGGGCCCTATGGCTACACCTTC. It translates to CASSLTGPYGYTF.

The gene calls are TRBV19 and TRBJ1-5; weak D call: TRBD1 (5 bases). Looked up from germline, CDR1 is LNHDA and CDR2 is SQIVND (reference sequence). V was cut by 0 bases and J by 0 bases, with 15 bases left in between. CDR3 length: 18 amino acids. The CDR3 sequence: CASSIDLLAGSSNQPQHF. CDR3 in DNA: TGTGCCAGTAGTATAGATCTCTTGGCAGGGAGTAGCAATCAGCCCCAGCATTTT.